The clone carrying this T cell receptor (beta chain) was detected ten times or more. This specimen belongs to a study of low-dose radiotherapy and immunotherapy resistance in tumors. There are 14 residues in the CDR3. Deletions cut 3 bases from V and 3 bases from J, with 12 bases between. Germline V lookup: CDR1 SGDLS, CDR2 YYNGEE. The time point is: after trial treatment. The sample's treatment: LDRT plus nivolumab, ipilimumab, low-dose cyclophosphamide and aspirin (RACIN trial). TRAV and TRBV primers primed cDNA for both TCRalpha and TCRbeta. TCRs were amplified for roughly 22 PCR cycles with a constant-region primer and V-primer adapter. TCRdb analysed the reads with MiXCR anew, one entry per CDR3 protein. This table holds more than 90,000 distinct CDR3 sequences, around 20% found once.

The rearrangement uses TRBV9 and TRBJ2-5; a possible D gene is TRBD1 (6 bases). The source of this sequence is a male donor with prostate cancer. This sample comprised PBMCs, obtained after low-dose radiotherapy plus immunotherapy. In DNA, the CDR3 is TGTGCCAGCAGCGAGGGGGTTAGAGAAGAGACCCAGTACTTC. The encoded protein is CASSEGVREETQYF.